This T cell receptor beta chain appears in the sequencing data of a study of human T cells and chemical hapten exposure. Study-wide results and caveats: There was no change with DPC sensitization in TCRs above 1 in 1000 frequency.

Noted time point: patch test 1, 2 weeks after DPC sensitization. Treatment specified: therapeutic diphenylcyclopropenone sensitization with weekly scalp DPC. The CDR3 spans 15 residues. Per germline, CDR1 LNHDA and CDR2 SQIVND (reference sequence). The V segment lost 2 bases and the J segment 5 bases; nucleotides outside the gene matches: 7. There are many counts of this clonotype. Its antigen is as yet unknown. From the RACE reads, TCRdb called clonotypes with MiXCR, one entry per CDR3 protein. The sample has about 380,000 distinct CDR3 sequences, about 4.8% seen once. V is TRBV19 and J is TRBJ2-3, with TRBD1 matching over 7 bases. Specimen: whole blood, collected in connection with sensitization to the hapten diphenylcyclopropenone (DPC). This receptor was obtained from a woman in her 50s with alopecia areata. Some clones in this sample may be carry-over from other donors' samples. The CDR3: CASSISRGIGDTQYF. DNA of the CDR3: TGTGCCAGTAGTATAAGCAGGGGGATAGGAGATACGCAGTATTTT.